Presented here are 20 T cell receptor beta chains from one specimen sequenced in a study of siplizumab effects on memory and regulatory T cells. Using immunoSEQ multiplex PCR, the repertoire was profiled, and TCRdb retains in-frame clones only, with some absent. Among some 96,000 clones listed, less than 95% were seen once. The sample consisted of non-Treg CD4+ T cells sorted from blood. Receptors were obtained from a human donor in good health.

The sample holds a few counts of this clone. The chain uses TRBV2 and TRBJ1-5; 7 nucleotides match TRBD1. CDR1 and CDR2 (germline): SNHLY, FYNNEI. J gave up 5 bases and V 6 bases, and 4 bases lay outside the gene matches. The CDR3 contains 13 residues. CDR3 coding DNA: TGTGCCAGCAGACTAGACAGGGATCAGCCCCAGCATTTT. This sequence encodes CASRLDRDQPQHF.

This chain joins TRBV10-3 and TRBJ1-1; D remains unclear. The V end lost 8 bases, the J end lost 3 bases, and 10 bases lay between the germline ends. The germline V gene has CDR1 ENHRY and CDR2 SYGVKD. This CDR3 has 12 residues. The CDR3 nucleotides are TGTGCCATCCAAAAGGGAGACACTGAAGCTTTCTTT. This encodes CAIQKGDTEAFF.

The V call is TRBV6-5, the J call TRBJ2-3, with D hard to call. There are 13 residues in the CDR3. V lost 7 bases to trimming and J lost 1 base, with 9 bases between them. The germline V gene encodes CDR1 MNHEY and CDR2 SVGAGI. Here the CDR3 reads CASKSPGTDTQYF. The CDR3 region has the DNA TGTGCCAGCAAAAGTCCGGGCACAGATACGCAGTATTTT.

V usage is TRBV2 and J usage is TRBJ2-3; 13 bases are shared with TRBD2. Trimming at V came to 5 bases and at J to 3 bases, leaving 2 bases not matched to a gene. The V gene's germline CDR1 is SNHLY and CDR2 FYNNEI. The CDR3 spans 15 residues. The CDR3, as DNA: TGTGCCAGCAGTCCGGGACTAGCGGGAACAGATACGCAGTATTTT. As protein: CASSPGLAGTDTQYF.

The rearrangement joins TRBV28 to TRBJ2-5; TRBD1 might be the D (6 bases). Germline values: CDR1 MDHEN, CDR2 SYDVKM. V was pared by 1 base and J by 1 base, with 10 bases between. This CDR3 spans 15 amino acids. CDR3 region: CASSLSVTGQETQYF. CDR3 bases: TGTGCCAGCAGTTTATCAGTGACAGGCCAAGAGACCCAGTACTTC.

The rearrangement links TRBV7-6 to TRBJ1-4; 7 bases line up with TRBD1. V gave up 4 bases and J gave up 5 bases; unmatched junction bases: 4. CDR3 length equals 14 residues. From germline, CDR1 is SGHVS and CDR2 FNYEAQ. The CDR3 DNA is TGTGCCAGCAGCTCGGGACAGAAGAATGAAAAACTGTTTTTT. Protein: CASSSGQKNEKLFF.

V usage is TRBV11-2 and J usage is TRBJ2-5; unclear D gene. The germline V and J ends were trimmed by 0 bases and 5 bases, with 10 bases remaining between them. CDR1 SGHAT and CDR2 FQNNGV come from the germline V gene. The CDR3 extends over 14 amino acids. The CDR3 DNA reads TGTGCCAGCAGCTTAGAGCCCCCCCTGGAGACCCAGTACTTC. Protein product: CASSLEPPLETQYF.

This chain links TRBV5-6 with TRBJ2-7; D is unresolved. Trimming took 6 bases from V and 2 from J, leaving 9 bases between them. The CDR3 runs 12 residues. The germline CDR1 and CDR2 sequences are SGHDT and YYEEEE. Here the CDR3 DNA reads TGTGCCAGCACCCGGCGAGCCTACGAGCAGTACTTC. Translated: CASTRRAYEQYF.

The rearrangement uses TRBV14 and TRBJ2-5; 8 nucleotides align to TRBD2. Germline-derived CDR1 and CDR2 are SGHDN and FVKESK. V trimming: 1 base; J trimming: 4 bases; junction bases outside the gene matches: 8. The CDR3 totals 16 residues. CDR3 amino acids: CASSQGRNGRAETQYF. As DNA, the CDR3 is TGTGCCAGCAGCCAAGGACGGAACGGGAGGGCAGAGACCCAGTACTTC.

This rearrangement joins TRBV5-1 to TRBJ2-7; 10 positions agree with TRBD2. Trimming cost V 4 bases and J 6 bases; bases outside gene matches: 10. The V gene's germline CDR1 is SGHRS and CDR2 YFSETQ. The CDR3 contains 15 residues. The CDR3 nucleotides read TGCGCCAGCAGCGACAAGAGCGGGAGGGCCTTCGAGCAGTACTTC. It codes for CASSDKSGRAFEQYF.

The J gene is TRBJ2-7, the V gene TRBV5-4; 7 positions agree with TRBD2. V trimming: 2 bases; J trimming: 2 bases; junction bases outside the gene matches: 4. This CDR3 comprises 14 residues. Germline CDR1 and CDR2: SGHNT and YYREEE (reference sequence). CDR3 amino acids: CASSFFGGTYEQYF. In DNA, the CDR3 is TGTGCCAGCAGCTTCTTCGGGGGGACCTACGAGCAGTACTTC.

The gene calls are TRBV7-2 and TRBJ1-2; D might be TRBD1 (5 bases). Per germline, CDR1 SGHTA and CDR2 FQGNSA. The V end lost 1 base, the J end lost 0 bases, and 15 bases lay between the germline ends. The CDR3 extends over 17 amino acids. The CDR3 here is CASSLVTGSSANYGYTF. CDR3 DNA: TGTGCCAGCAGCTTAGTTACAGGATCCTCCGCTAACTATGGCTACACCTTC.

The chain recombines TRBV11-2 with TRBJ1-1, with D hard to call. Trimming cost V 2 bases and J 6 bases, with 19 bases left between them. The CDR3 has 16 amino acids. The germline gives CDR1 SGHAT, CDR2 FQNNGV. The CDR3 DNA reads TGTGCCAGCAGCTTAAGAAAGTTCGGCGGGCAACCTGAAGCTTTCTTT. It codes for CASSLRKFGGQPEAFF.

The chain combines TRBV28 with TRBJ1-3; tentatively, D is TRBD1 (5 bases). Germline V CDR1 and CDR2: MDHEN, SYDVKM. Trimming shortened V by 10 bases and J by 0 bases, and 16 bases separated the two germline ends. This CDR3 region has 15 residues. The CDR3 region is CATGGDADSGNTIYF. CDR3 nucleotides: TGTGCCACCGGGGGGGACGCGGACTCTGGAAACACCATATATTTT.

The chain uses TRBV6-6 and TRBJ2-7; 8 bases fit TRBD1. V trimming: 6 bases; J trimming: 0 bases; junction bases outside the gene matches: 7. CDR1 is MNHNY and CDR2 is SVGAGI in the germline V gene (reference sequence). The CDR3 consists of 15 residues. This CDR3 is CASSHNRGSSYEQYF. As DNA, the CDR3 is TGTGCCAGCAGCCACAACAGGGGGAGCTCCTACGAGCAGTACTTC.

This chain links TRBV6-5 with TRBJ2-7, with 7 bases identical to TRBD1. The CDR3 has 13 amino acids. The V segment lost 5 bases and the J segment 4 bases; nucleotides outside the gene matches: 5. Germline values: CDR1 MNHEY, CDR2 SVGAGI. This chain's CDR3 is CASSRQGRYEQYF. The CDR3 region has the DNA TGTGCCAGCAGTCGACAGGGAAGGTACGAGCAGTACTTC.

The J gene is TRBJ2-7, the V gene TRBV4-1; 12 positions match TRBD2. CDR1 and CDR2 from the germline V gene are MGHRA and YSYEKL. The ends lost 3 bases at V and 0 bases at J; junction bases unmatched: 3. The length of the CDR3 is 16 residues. In nucleotides, the CDR3 is TGCGCCAGCAGCCAGCGGACTAGCGGGGCCTCCTACGAGCAGTACTTC. It encodes CASSQRTSGASYEQYF.

This clone was observed a few times. The chain joins TRBV19 to TRBJ2-1; no clear D gene. Trimming took 5 bases from V and 6 from J, leaving 8 bases between them. Germline-derived CDR1 and CDR2 are LNHDA and SQIVND (reference sequence). The CDR3 totals 12 residues. The CDR3 here is CASSRQSNEQFF. CDR3 nucleotides: TGTGCCAGTAGTCGCCAGTCCAATGAGCAGTTCTTC. The whole variable domain, filled in from reference TRBV19 and TRBJ2-1, reads DGGITQSPKYLFRKEGQNVTLSCEQNLNHDAMYWYRQDPGQGLRLIYYSQIVNDFQKGDIAEGYSVSREKKESFPLTVTSAQKNPTAFYLCASSRQSNEQFFGPGTRLTVL.

The chain uses TRBV9 and TRBJ2-3, with unresolved D. Per the germline V gene, CDR1 is SGDLS and CDR2 is YYNGEE. Trimming stripped 0 bases from V and 2 bases from J, with 13 bases between. The CDR3 is made up of 16 amino acids. The CDR3 loop is CASSVGANLNTDTQYF. The CDR3, as DNA: TGTGCCAGCAGCGTAGGGGCTAACCTCAACACAGATACGCAGTATTTT.

The chain recombines TRBV5-1 with TRBJ2-3; no clear D gene. The CDR3 runs to 13 residues. V lost 5 bases to trimming and J lost 4 bases, with 11 bases between them. CDR1 SGHRS and CDR2 YFSETQ come from the germline V gene. DNA of the CDR3: TGCGCCAGCAGACCACATACGGCAGATACGCAGTATTTT. It translates to CASRPHTADTQYF.